The clone carrying this T cell receptor (beta chain) was recorded at least ten times. Antigen: not known. The data originate from a study of CD8 T cells in ankylosing spondylitis. Study outcomes and limitations: Characteristic of ankylosing spondylitis blood, it appeared, was a TCR beta motif comprising fewer than 10 highly homologous variants.

Quantitative 5'-RACE with molecular barcodes was used to make the TCR beta libraries. TCRdb re-called the 5' RACE reads through MiXCR, storing one row per CDR3 protein. The sample records some 800,000 distinct CDR3 sequences, about 12% being singletons. Germline CDR1 and CDR2: MNHNS and SASEGT. This CDR3 comprises 15 residues. V lost 5 bases to trimming and J lost 0 bases, with 14 bases between them. The sequence was collected from a male donor with ankylosing spondylitis. Sequencing was done on a sample of blood, either unsorted or a sorted T cell fraction (not recorded which). The gene calls are TRBV6-1 and TRBJ2-7; D may be TRBD1 (5 bases). The CDR3 spells CASSRDSASSYEQYF. The CDR3 DNA sequence: TGTGCCAGCAGTCGTGACAGCGCCAGCTCCTACGAGCAGTACTTC.